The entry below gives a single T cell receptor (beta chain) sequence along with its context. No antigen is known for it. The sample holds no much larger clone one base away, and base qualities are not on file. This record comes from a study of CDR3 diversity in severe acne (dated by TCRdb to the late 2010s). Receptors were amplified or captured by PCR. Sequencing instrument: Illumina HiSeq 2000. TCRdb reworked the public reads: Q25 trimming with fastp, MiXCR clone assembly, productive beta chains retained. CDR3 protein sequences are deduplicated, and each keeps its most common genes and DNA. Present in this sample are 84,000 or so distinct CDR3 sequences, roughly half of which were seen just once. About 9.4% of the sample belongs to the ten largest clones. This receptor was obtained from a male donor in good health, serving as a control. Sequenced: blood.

The CDR3: CSAPIAGAIDTQYF. The DNA reads TGCAGTGCTCCGATAGCGGGAGCGATAGATACGCAGTATTTT. The chain is made from TRBV20-1 and TRBJ2-3; TRBD2 fits 9 bases in the junction. CDR1 and CDR2 are drawn from the germline V gene (reference sequence): DFQATT, SNEGSKA. Reading from cysteine to phenylalanine, the CDR3 counts 14 amino acids. Kept here is only the CDR3 DNA, which spans 42 bases and is read in frame from base 1. V and J are trimmed by 5 bases and 5 bases, and the gene matches miss 8 bases of the junction.